Below, 20 T cell receptor beta chains from the same sample are listed, as sequenced in a study of T cell responses to AZD1222 COVID-19 vaccine (dated by TCRdb to the early 2020s). The method behind the library was the immunoSEQ multiplex PCR assay. The table comes from immuneACCESS by way of TCRdb, which keeps in-frame sequences with V and J called. Part of the clones is missing from these tables; in studies checked, under half for an unresolved V gene and the rest for unknown reasons. This sample is represented by 100,000 to 140,000 clones; about 90% of them were singletons. The ten largest clones represent around 20% of the sample. Interpreted using the paper, the time point label stands for: baseline before first vaccination. The input for sequencing was peripheral blood, taken on day 0 of AZD1222 vaccination. These receptors were taken from an adult in good health.

V usage is TRBV9 and J usage is TRBJ1-5; no definite D call. The CDR3 is 15 amino acids. CDR1 is SGDLS and CDR2 is YYNGEE in the germline V gene. The V end lost 3 bases, the J end lost 4 bases, and 14 bases lay between the germline ends. This CDR3 reads CASSARRAKNQPQHF. The CDR3 bases are TGTGCCAGCAGCGCGAGACGGGCAAAAAATCAGCCCCAGCATTTT.

V usage is TRBV4-2 and J usage is TRBJ1-1; TRBD1 matches 12 bases. This CDR3 spans 17 amino acids. The V gene end was trimmed by 1 base and the J gene end by 0 bases; junction bases not matched to a gene: 3. Germline V gene lookup returns CDR1 LGHNA and CDR2 YNFKEQ. This chain's CDR3 is CASSQVGTGGLNTEAFF. In nucleotides, the CDR3 is TGTGCCAGCAGCCAAGTCGGGACAGGGGGCCTGAACACTGAAGCTTTCTTT.

The chain recombines TRBV4-3 with TRBJ2-7, with unresolved D. This CDR3 is built from 14 residues. Deletions cut 3 bases from V and 2 bases from J, with 11 bases between. CDR1 and CDR2 (germline): LGHNA, YSLEER. Here the CDR3 reads CASSQIRGPYEQYF. DNA of the CDR3: TGCGCCAGCAGCCAGATACGCGGCCCCTACGAGCAGTACTTC.

The V gene is TRBV6-5, the J gene TRBJ1-5; D unclear. Deletions cut 8 bases from V and 5 bases from J, with 13 bases between. There are 13 residues in the CDR3. Looked up from germline, CDR1 is MNHEY and CDR2 is SVGAGI. The CDR3: CASAAVEDQPQHF. DNA for the CDR3: TGTGCCAGCGCCGCAGTAGAGGATCAGCCCCAGCATTTT.

The J gene is TRBJ1-1, the V gene TRBV5-1; D is ambiguous. The CDR3 length is 13 residues. Trimming removed 6 bases at V and 1 base at J, with 10 bases between. Germline CDR1 reads SGHRS; CDR2 reads YFSETQ. Here the CDR3 reads CASKATPNTEAFF. CDR3 sequence (DNA): TGCGCCAGCAAGGCAACACCGAACACTGAAGCTTTCTTT.

The V and J genes are TRBV6-5 and TRBJ2-6; D gene ambiguous. The CDR3 runs to 12 residues. Trimming cost V 7 bases and J 0 bases, with 1 base left between them. Germline values: CDR1 MNHEY, CDR2 SVGAGI. The CDR3 nucleotides read TGTGCCAGCAACTCTGGGGCCAACGTCCTGACTTTC. Protein sequence: CASNSGANVLTF.

The rearrangement uses TRBV3-1 (or the pseudogene TRBV3-2) and TRBJ2-7; D possibly matches TRBD1 or TRBD2 (5 bases each). Germline CDR1 LGHDT, CDR2 YNNKEL (reference sequence). This CDR3 has 13 amino acids. Trimming removed 1 base from V and 7 bases from J, with 11 bases in between. CDR3 nucleotides: TGTGCCAGCAGCCAAGTACCAGAGGGGGAGCAGTACTTC. This encodes CASSQVPEGEQYF.

V gene TRBV18 combines with J gene TRBJ2-7; weak D call: TRBD1 (5 bases). Germline CDR1 is KGHSH and CDR2 is LQKENI. There are 19 residues in the CDR3. The V end was cut by 2 bases, the J end by 3 bases, with 26 bases between. CDR3: CASSPSPSLMGRPGYEQYF. DNA for the CDR3: TGTGCCAGCTCACCATCCCCGAGTCTGATGGGGCGGCCGGGCTACGAGCAGTACTTC. Variable domain in full (rest from reference TRBV18 and TRBJ2-7): NAGVMQNPRHLVRRRGQEARLRCSPMKGHSHVYWYRQLPEEGLKFMVYLQKENIIDESGMPKERFSAEFPKEGPSILRIQQVVRGDSAAYFCASSPSPSLMGRPGYEQYFGPGTRLTVT.

CDR3 in DNA: TGTGCCAGCAGCCGACAGGGGGCCTCCTACGAGCAGTACTTC. Protein product: CASSRQGASYEQYF. The chain links TRBV6-5 to TRBJ2-7; 10 nucleotides line up with TRBD1. V shed 6 bases, J shed 0 bases, and the junction held 2 bases outside the gene matches. CDR1 is MNHEY, CDR2 SVGAGI, per germline. CDR3 size: 14 residues.

This clone was detected only a few times. The chain couples TRBV30 to TRBJ1-2; no reliable D call. This CDR3 has 13 amino acids. Trimming removed 1 base at V and 7 bases at J, with 13 bases between. The germline gives CDR1 GTSNPN, CDR2 SVGIG (reference sequence). CDR3: CAWSAGWWRGYTF. The CDR3 coding sequence is TGTGCCTGGAGTGCTGGGTGGTGGCGTGGCTACACCTTC.

The rearrangement uses TRBV5-1 and TRBJ2-1; the D call may be TRBD1 or TRBD2 (5 bases each). The CDR3 runs 15 residues. Trimming removed 4 bases at V and 2 bases at J, with 13 bases between. CDR1 and CDR2 from the germline V gene are SGHRS and YFSETQ. In DNA form, the CDR3 reads TGCGCCAGCAGCCACCCCGGGGCCCCCTACAATGAGCAGTTCTTC. This sequence encodes CASSHPGAPYNEQFF.

V gene TRBV5-1 combines with J gene TRBJ1-1; D not certain. The CDR3 is made up of 14 amino acids. The V and J ends lost 0 bases and 1 base respectively, with 7 bases between them. Germline CDR1 reads SGHRS; CDR2 reads YFSETQ. For the CDR3, the DNA is TGCGCCAGCAGCTTGGATGGAAGGAACACTGAAGCTTTCTTT. Translated: CASSLDGRNTEAFF. Complete variable domain (other parts from reference TRBV5-1 and TRBJ1-1): KAGVTQTPRYLIKTRGQQVTLSCSPISGHRSVSWYQQTPGQGLQFLFEYFSETQRNKGNFPGRFSGRQFSNSRSEMNVSTLELGDSALYLCASSLDGRNTEAFFGQGTRLTVV.

The chain couples TRBV24-1 to TRBJ2-2; 9 bases fit TRBD1. The CDR3 totals 16 residues. The germline gives CDR1 KGHDR, CDR2 SFDVKD. V lost 5 bases and J lost 5; bases outside the gene matches: 8. The CDR3 nucleotides are TGTGCCACCAGTGGGGGGACAGGGCTTAAGACCGGGGAGCTGTTTTTT. It encodes CATSGGTGLKTGELFF.

The V and J genes are TRBV19 and TRBJ1-4; the match to TRBD1 covers 7 bases. Germline V gene lookup returns CDR1 LNHDA and CDR2 SQIVND (reference sequence). The V gene end was trimmed by 3 bases and the J gene end by 8 bases; junction bases not matched to a gene: 6. The CDR3 runs to 14 residues. The CDR3, as DNA: TGTGCCAGTAGTATCACAGGGGATGGAGAAAAACTGTTTTTT. Protein: CASSITGDGEKLFF.

The genes are TRBV6-2 or TRBV6-3 and TRBJ2-5; D gene unclear. With 6 bases removed from V and 7 bases from J, the gap between germline ends came to 9 bases. The CDR3 length is 11 residues. Germline V CDR1 and CDR2: MNHEY, SVGEGT. The CDR3 spells CASSSVGTQYF. Here the CDR3 DNA reads TGTGCCAGCAGCTCGGTCGGGACCCAGTACTTC.

Here the CDR3 DNA reads TGTGCCAGTAGTATAACAGGGGGTGACTACGAGCAGTACTTC. Amino acids: CASSITGGDYEQYF. The chain carries TRBV19 and TRBJ2-7, with 8 nucleotides matching TRBD1. Trimming removed 2 bases from V and 3 bases from J; junction bases left unmatched: 3. The V gene's germline CDR1 is LNHDA and CDR2 SQIVND (reference sequence). The CDR3 has 14 residues.

This clone was detected only once. The CDR3, as DNA: TGTGCCAGCTCACGTCCGGGCTCCCAAAGATACGAGCAGTACTTC. Its translation is CASSRPGSQRYEQYF. The chain links TRBV18 to TRBJ2-7; D unclear. Germline lookup yields CDR1 KGHSH and CDR2 LQKENI. The V end was cut by 4 bases, the J end by 4 bases, with 17 bases between. There are 15 residues in the CDR3.

The chain links TRBV19 to TRBJ1-1; a possible D gene is TRBD1 (6 bases). V was trimmed by 3 bases and J by 11 bases, leaving 13 bases between them. Per germline, CDR1 LNHDA and CDR2 SQIVND (reference sequence). The CDR3 sequence is 12 residues long. The CDR3 DNA reads TGTGCCAGTAGTATCACGGGGGCTAGGGCTTTCTTT. Its protein product is CASSITGARAFF.

The chain joins TRBV5-1 to TRBJ1-1; tentative D call: TRBD1 (5 bases). The length of the CDR3 is 14 residues. Germline values: CDR1 SGHRS, CDR2 YFSETQ. With 3 bases removed from V and 1 base from J, the gap between germline ends came to 10 bases. DNA of the CDR3: TGCGCCAGCAGCTGGGGCGCGGGGAACACTGAAGCTTTCTTT. Translating gives CASSWGAGNTEAFF.

The V and J genes are TRBV6-5 and TRBJ1-3, with D possibly being TRBD1 (5 bases). The V end was cut by 7 bases, the J end by 4 bases, with 17 bases between. CDR3 length: 15 residues. Germline values: CDR1 MNHEY, CDR2 SVGAGI. CDR3 protein: CASTSGTTGGNTIYF. The CDR3 DNA reads TGTGCCAGCACCTCGGGGACTACGGGGGGAAACACCATATATTTT.